The entry below describes one T cell receptor (beta chain). No cognate antigen has been identified for it. The data derive from a study of cytomegalovirus exposure and HLA in healthy donors (dated by TCRdb to 2015 to 2018). Broadly, across the study: An earlier analysis of approximately 550 of the donors reported approximately 300 Gb of sequence data and 120 million or so unique TCR beta sequences from 150 million to 200 million T cells. To study patterns of TCR occurrence, a later analysis re-analyzed previously published TCR beta repertoires from 600 to 750 donors and added high-resolution HLA genotyping. An earlier analysis of 587 of the donors applied high-throughput TCR beta sequencing to assess whether each TCR beta V gene segment acted as functional or pseudogenic. Among the approximately 400 genotyped donors, about 85% belonged to the genetic ancestry cluster associated with self-reported Caucasian donors. About 310 gigabases of sequencing data and approximately 85 million unique TCR sequences were included in an early release covering roughly 600 HLA-typed donors. HLA typing covered class I and class II loci at four-digit resolution. Because of strong linkage in the cohort, four to six DR-DQ haplotypes were treated as single units for association and clustering. In addition to the first cohort of roughly 670 subjects, a separate validation cohort of 120 different subjects was used. Genome-wide SNP genotypes for about 65% of the 666 donors were used in a later genetic analysis, which treated that subset as a discovery cohort. Across about 370 genotyped donors of the cohort, an average of roughly 250,000 unique TCR beta nucleotide sequences per donor were sequenced, and 15% to 20% of those sequences were non-productive. Typing coverage differed by locus: A, B, C, DRB1 and DQB1 were typed in roughly 620-640 donors, DQA1 in approximately 520, DPA1 in over 600, and DPB1 in 472. Alongside the repertoire data, information on donor age, sex, ethnicity and CMV serostatus was compiled. The study aimed to test whether signatures of past pathogen exposure could be identified by cataloging public T cell receptors. High-throughput TCR immunosequencing, statistical association of individual TCRs with disease status, and machine learning were combined to predict cytomegalovirus infection status. The T cell repertoires of roughly 660 subjects were profiled by immunosequencing and related to cytomegalovirus serostatus. All discovery cohort repertoires had been generated on a single sequencing platform. Rather than using new phenotypic data, the later analysis identified candidate immune exposures from TCR beta sequences and from how often those sequences occurred across donors.

Sequences SGHNT (CDR1) and YYREEE (CDR2) are obtained from the germline V gene (reference sequence). A distance of 8 bases separates the germline ends of V and J, which lose 4 bases and 1 base respectively. The CDR3 has 13 amino acids, counting the end cysteine and phenylalanine. Only the CDR3 region is kept as DNA, spanning 39 bases read in frame from base 1. The cohort comprised some 730 healthy bone marrow donors. All cohort members were sampled while nominally healthy, although unrecorded immune exposures were likely present. The donor was CMV seronegative and belonged to the group of approximately 320 seronegative cohort members. Every donor gave a peripheral blood sample, and the peripheral blood mononuclear cells from that sample were used for TCR beta sequencing. The Qiagen DNeasy Blood Extraction Kit was used to extract genomic DNA from the blood cell samples. The paper as a whole reports these results and caveats: In vitro tests confirmed that a few of the cytomegalovirus-associated TCR beta chains recognize cytomegalovirus antigens. The classifier was reported to diagnose cytomegalovirus status with high specificity and sensitivity in both the original and validation cohorts. Because counts were too low, about 15 rarely observed V segments, including chromosome 9 orphons, were left out of the earlier analysis of approximately 500 of the donors. Correlated functional status among segregating V segments might be attributable to linkage disequilibrium, but an unknown experimental factor could not be ruled out. It was suggested by the authors that the approach could potentially be generalized to other disease states and immunological phenotypes. CMV serostatus was the only immune exposure information available for the cohort. The sequencing pipeline was judged likely to have produced a cluster of highly shared sequence variants as a technical artifact. Because HLA typing was unavailable for some donors at each locus, only the typed subset was used in association tests. In a later analysis, HLA-associated TCR beta chains showed more clonal expansion and lower generation probabilities than non-associated chains that were equally common. Presence/absence analyses assumed roughly uniform sequencing depth across donors, an assumption that may not hold. When HLA alleles, especially DR and DQ, strongly co-occurred, TCR associations were difficult to assign to individual alleles. The 87-base-pair reads could not distinguish some IMGT-functional V segments, including TRBV6-2 and TRBV6-3, so those segments were excluded. V-gene and J-gene trimming of TCR beta chains was associated with a missense DCLRE1C variant in a later genetic analysis, and the association was replicated in an independent cohort. According to a later analysis, TCR association rates differed among HLA loci, with DRB1 alleles showing the most associated TCRs and HLA-C alleles showing the fewest. The study listed 150 to 200 TCR beta chains as associated with cytomegalovirus. While some public TCRs were present in many individuals, most TCR sequences turned up only very rarely across donors. This cohort had only TCR beta chains sequenced, and the lack of alpha or paired-chain data limited which features could be detected. According to a later analysis, parvovirus B19, influenza, CMV and Epstein-Barr virus appeared linked to several top co-occurrence clusters. A further reported finding was that TCR beta sequences accurately predicted the HLA-A and HLA-B alleles for most subjects in the first cohort. Most CMV-associated TCR beta chains appeared to be HLA-restricted in a later analysis, and the HLA associations seemed to be driven largely by CMV exposure. An earlier analysis of several hundred of the donors showed that most TCR beta V segments appeared in productive rearrangements either about 87% or about 30% of the time, which broadly matched IMGT annotations. According to a later genetic analysis, donors in an Asian-associated ancestry cluster had fewer N-insertions in productive TCRs than the approximately 690-donor mean. In a later analysis, 15,000 to 20,000 TCR beta sequences were associated with specific HLA alleles at a false discovery rate of 0.05.

Receptor amplification or capture employed the immunoSEQ multiplex PCR assay. The multiplex PCR relied on a mix of 60 forward primers for TCR Vbeta segments and 13 reverse primers for TCR Jbeta segments. Amplification of the CDR3 region of rearranged TCR beta genes was performed with a multiplex PCR assay on genomic DNA. On the Illumina HiSeq System, the amplified TCR beta libraries were sequenced as 87-base-pair reads. Per the authors' processing: Across the roughly 700 repertoires, a later analysis counted 78 million or so unique TCR beta chains, 8.5 million to 12 million of which were shared by at least two donors. To remove PCR and sequencing errors, raw reads were error-corrected and collapsed into unique sequences using a nearest-neighbor algorithm that merged closely related sequences. CDR3 sequences were aligned to IMGT reference sequences to assign V, D and J gene segments. Each retained sequence needed at least a six-nucleotide match to both a V gene segment and a J gene segment. Rearrangements were classified as productive when the CDR3 lacked stop codons and remained in frame with V and J, and all other rearrangements were classified as non-productive. CDR3 was defined by IMGT convention, running from the second conserved V-encoded cysteine to the conserved J-encoded phenylalanine. In an earlier analysis of 500 to 650 of the donors, sequences lacking an unambiguous match to a single V gene segment were excluded. An earlier analysis of around 600 of the donors classified V segments as functional when productive rearrangements were above 56.7% and as segregating when the standard deviation between donors was above 5%. A statistical classification framework was developed to diagnose cytomegalovirus status using the catalog of TCR beta chain sequences. In a later analysis, TCR nucleotide sequences were compared against IMGT/GENE-DB human TR gene sequences so that V and J genes could be assigned. Using the TCRdist pipeline, a later analysis assigned CDR3 sequences along with most-parsimonious VDJ recombination scenarios. A later analysis defined each TCR beta chain by its CDR3 amino acid sequence plus V-gene family, and excluded reads lacking a unique V-gene family. In a later analysis, 450 to 600 highly shared, low-generation-probability nucleotide sequences were removed to address suspected cross-contamination and a sequencing artifact. In a later analysis, a clonal expansion index was calculated for each public chain from normalized within-repertoire ranks of inferred template counts. Generation probabilities in a later analysis came from a VDJ recombination model fitted to out-of-frame rearrangements, and those results were checked against IGoR. In a later analysis, hypergeometric tests were used to score TCR-TCR, TCR-HLA and TCR-CMV co-occurrence, with a repertoire-size bias correction applied to TCR pairs. False discovery rates were estimated in a later analysis by permuting HLA or CMV assignments 20 times. A later analysis grouped co-occurring TCRs with DBSCAN, adding TCRdist sequence similarity when clustering within HLA-allele-positive subsets. Repertoires with fewer than 30,000 or more than 120,000 public chains, plus five repertoires with anomalous nucleotide sharing, were excluded from co-occurrence clustering. Imported from immuneACCESS, the table was reduced by TCRdb to in-frame sequences with V and J called. These copies leave out some clones; in studies compared against another copy, an unresolved V gene accounts for under half, and the cause of the remainder is not known. Clone size and the V and J calls come from that table; the DNA yielded D and trimming. The sample has 130,000 to 150,000 clones on record. Of the sample, approximately 0.88% is held by the ten largest clones.

The origin of this receptor is a male donor in good health and CMV-seronegative. The receptor chain draws on TRBV5-4 and TRBJ1-1; the D gene cannot be resolved reliably. Specimen: PBMCs. The DNA sequence reads TGTGCCAGCAGCGTAGCTACGAACACTGAAGCTTTCTTT. It codes for CASSVATNTEAFF.